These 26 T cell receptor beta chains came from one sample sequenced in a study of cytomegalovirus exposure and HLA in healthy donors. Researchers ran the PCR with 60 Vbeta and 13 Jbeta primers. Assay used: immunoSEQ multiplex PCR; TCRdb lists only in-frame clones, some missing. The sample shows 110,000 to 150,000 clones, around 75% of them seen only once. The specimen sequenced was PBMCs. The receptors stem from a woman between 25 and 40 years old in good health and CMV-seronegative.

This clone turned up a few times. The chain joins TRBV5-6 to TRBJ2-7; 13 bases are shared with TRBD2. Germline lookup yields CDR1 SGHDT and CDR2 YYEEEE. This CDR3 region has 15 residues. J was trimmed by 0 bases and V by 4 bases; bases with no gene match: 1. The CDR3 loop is CASSGLAGVSYEQYF. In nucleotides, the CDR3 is TGTGCCAGCAGCGGACTAGCGGGAGTCTCCTACGAGCAGTACTTC.

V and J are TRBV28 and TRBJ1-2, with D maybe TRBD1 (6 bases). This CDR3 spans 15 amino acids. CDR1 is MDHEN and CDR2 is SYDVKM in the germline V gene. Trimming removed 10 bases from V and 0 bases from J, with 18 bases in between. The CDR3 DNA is TGTGCCATCTCTAGGGTTGGGGGCTCTAACTATGGCTACACCTTC. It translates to CAISRVGGSNYGYTF.

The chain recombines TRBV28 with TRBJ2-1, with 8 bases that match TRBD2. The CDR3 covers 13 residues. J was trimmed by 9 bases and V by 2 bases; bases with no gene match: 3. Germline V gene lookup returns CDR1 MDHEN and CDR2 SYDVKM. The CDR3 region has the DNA TGTGCCAGCAGTTTAGTAGCGGGAAGTGAGCAGTTCTTC. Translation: CASSLVAGSEQFF.

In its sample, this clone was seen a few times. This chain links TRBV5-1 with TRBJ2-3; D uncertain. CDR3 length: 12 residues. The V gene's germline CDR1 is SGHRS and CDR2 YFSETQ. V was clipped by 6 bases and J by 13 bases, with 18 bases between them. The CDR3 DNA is TGCGCCAGCAAGTCGGGTGAGGCCACGGAGTATTTT. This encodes CASKSGEATEYF.

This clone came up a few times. CDR3 loop: CASSPQLGGGSYEQYV. The CDR3, as DNA: TGTGCCAGCAGCCCCCAGTTAGGGGGGGGATCCTACGAGCAGTACGTC. The chain uses TRBV4-2 and TRBJ2-7; TRBD2 is a possible D gene (7 bases). The CDR3 runs to 16 residues. V was pared by 4 bases and J by 1 base, with 17 bases between. Germline V gene data show CDR1 as LGHNA and CDR2 as YNFKEQ.

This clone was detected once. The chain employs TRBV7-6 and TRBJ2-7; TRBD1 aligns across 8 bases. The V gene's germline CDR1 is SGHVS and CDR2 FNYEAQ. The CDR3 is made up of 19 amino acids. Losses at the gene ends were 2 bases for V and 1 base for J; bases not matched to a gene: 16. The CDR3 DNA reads TGTGCCAGCAGCTTAAACCCTCCCTTGGACAGGGTGAGATCCTACGAGCAGTACTTC. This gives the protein CASSLNPPLDRVRSYEQYF. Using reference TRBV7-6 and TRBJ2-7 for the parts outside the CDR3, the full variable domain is GAGVSQSPRYKVTKRGQDVALRCDPISGHVSLYWYRQALGQGPEFLTYFNYEAQQDKSGLPNDRFSAERPEGSISTLTIQRTEQRDSAMYRCASSLNPPLDRVRSYEQYFGPGTRLTVT.

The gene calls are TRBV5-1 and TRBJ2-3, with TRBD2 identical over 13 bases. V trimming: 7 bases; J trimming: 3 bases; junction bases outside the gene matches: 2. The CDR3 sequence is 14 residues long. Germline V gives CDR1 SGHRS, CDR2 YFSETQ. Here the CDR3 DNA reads TGCGCCAGCGGGACTAGCGGGGAGACAGATACGCAGTATTTT. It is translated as CASGTSGETDTQYF.

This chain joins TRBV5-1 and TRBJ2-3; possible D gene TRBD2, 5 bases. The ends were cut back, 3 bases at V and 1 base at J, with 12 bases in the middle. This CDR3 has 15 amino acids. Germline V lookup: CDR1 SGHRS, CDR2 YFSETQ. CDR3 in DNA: TGCGCCAGCAGCTCCGGGGAACCCCGCACAGATACGCAGTATTTT. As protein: CASSSGEPRTDTQYF.

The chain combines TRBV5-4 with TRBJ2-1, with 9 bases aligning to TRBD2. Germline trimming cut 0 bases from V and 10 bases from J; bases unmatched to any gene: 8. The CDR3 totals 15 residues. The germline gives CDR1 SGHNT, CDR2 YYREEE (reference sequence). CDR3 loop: CASSLGVLAGGEQFF. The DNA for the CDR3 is TGTGCCAGCAGCTTGGGGGTATTGGCGGGAGGGGAGCAGTTCTTC.

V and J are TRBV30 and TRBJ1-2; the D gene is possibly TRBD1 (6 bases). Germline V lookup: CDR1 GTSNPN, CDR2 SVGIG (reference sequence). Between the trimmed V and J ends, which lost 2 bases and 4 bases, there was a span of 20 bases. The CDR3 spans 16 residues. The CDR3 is CAWSHLGQPMGYGYTF. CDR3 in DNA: TGTGCCTGGAGTCATTTAGGACAGCCGATGGGCTATGGCTACACCTTC.

This chain's CDR3 is CASSVGGGGEKLFF. The CDR3 DNA is TGTGCCAGCAGCGTAGGAGGAGGAGGGGAAAAACTGTTTTTT. This rearrangement joins TRBV9 to TRBJ1-4; the D is unclear. Trimming shortened V by 0 bases and J by 8 bases, and 11 bases separated the two germline ends. Germline assignment: CDR1 SGDLS and CDR2 YYNGEE. This CDR3 spans 14 amino acids.

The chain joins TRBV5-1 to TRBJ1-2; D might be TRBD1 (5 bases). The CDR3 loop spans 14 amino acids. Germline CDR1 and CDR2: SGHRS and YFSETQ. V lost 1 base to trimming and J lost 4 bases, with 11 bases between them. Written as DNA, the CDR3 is TGCGCCAGCAGCTTGCTCGACAGCCGCTATGGCTACACCTTC. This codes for CASSLLDSRYGYTF.

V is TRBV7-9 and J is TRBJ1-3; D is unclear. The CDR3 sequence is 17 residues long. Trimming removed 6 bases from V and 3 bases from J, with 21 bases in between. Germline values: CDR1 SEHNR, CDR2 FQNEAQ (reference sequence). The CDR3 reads CASRESERPSNGNTIYF. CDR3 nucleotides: TGTGCCAGCAGGGAGTCGGAACGGCCTAGCAATGGAAACACCATATATTTT.

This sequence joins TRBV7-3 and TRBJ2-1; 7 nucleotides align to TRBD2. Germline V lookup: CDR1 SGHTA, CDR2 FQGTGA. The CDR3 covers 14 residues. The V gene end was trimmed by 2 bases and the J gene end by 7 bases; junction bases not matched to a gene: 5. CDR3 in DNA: TGTGCCAGCAGCTTAGGGGGGGACTCGAATGAGCAGTTCTTC. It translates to CASSLGGDSNEQFF. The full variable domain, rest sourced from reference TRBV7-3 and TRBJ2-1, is GAGVSQTPSNKVTEKGKYVELRCDPISGHTALYWYRQSLGQGPEFLIYFQGTGAADDSGLPNDRFFAVRPEGSVSTLKIQRTERGDSAVYLCASSLGGDSNEQFFGPGTRLTVL.

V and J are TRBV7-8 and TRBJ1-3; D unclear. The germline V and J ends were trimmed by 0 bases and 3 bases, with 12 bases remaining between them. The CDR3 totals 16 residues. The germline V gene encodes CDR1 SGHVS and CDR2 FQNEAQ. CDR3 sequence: CASSLADWSSGNTIYF. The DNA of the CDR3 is TGTGCCAGCAGCTTAGCGGACTGGTCTAGTGGAAACACCATATATTTT.

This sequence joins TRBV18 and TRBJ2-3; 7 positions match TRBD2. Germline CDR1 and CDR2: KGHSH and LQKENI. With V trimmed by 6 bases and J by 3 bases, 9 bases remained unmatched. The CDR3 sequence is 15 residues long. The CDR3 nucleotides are TGTGCCAGCTCTCTCCCGGGGGAGGGGACAGATACGCAGTATTTT. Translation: CASSLPGEGTDTQYF.

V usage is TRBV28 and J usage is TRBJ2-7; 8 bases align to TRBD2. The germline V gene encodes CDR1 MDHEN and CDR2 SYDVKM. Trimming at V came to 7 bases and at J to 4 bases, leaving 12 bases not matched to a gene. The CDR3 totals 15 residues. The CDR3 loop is CASKVSGRSGYEQYF. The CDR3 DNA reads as TGTGCCAGCAAGGTGAGCGGGAGAAGCGGGTACGAGCAGTACTTC.

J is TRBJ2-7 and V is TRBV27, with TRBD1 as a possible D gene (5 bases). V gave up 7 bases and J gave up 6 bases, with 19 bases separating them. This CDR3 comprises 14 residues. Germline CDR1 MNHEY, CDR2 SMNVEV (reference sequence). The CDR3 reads CASTWDQGLSEQYF. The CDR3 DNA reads TGTGCCAGCACCTGGGATCAGGGTTTGTCCGAGCAGTACTTC.

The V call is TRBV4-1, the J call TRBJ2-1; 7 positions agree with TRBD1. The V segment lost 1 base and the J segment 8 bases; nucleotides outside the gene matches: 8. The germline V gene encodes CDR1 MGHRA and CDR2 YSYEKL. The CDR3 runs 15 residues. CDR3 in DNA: TGCGCCAGCAGCCAAGTCACAGGGGTGGGCCATGAGCAGTTCTTC. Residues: CASSQVTGVGHEQFF.

The DNA of the CDR3 is TGTGCCAGCAGCTTAGGGGGAGTATATCAGCCCCAGCATTTT. Its translation is CASSLGGVYQPQHF. This chain links TRBV7-6 with TRBJ1-5; no clear D gene. This CDR3 region has 14 residues. V lost 1 base and J lost 5, with 9 bases in between. CDR1 and CDR2 (germline): SGHVS, FNYEAQ.

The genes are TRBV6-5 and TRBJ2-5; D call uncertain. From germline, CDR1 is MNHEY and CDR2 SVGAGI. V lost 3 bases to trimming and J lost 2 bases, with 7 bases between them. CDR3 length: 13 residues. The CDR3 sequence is CASSYWRQETQYF. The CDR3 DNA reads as TGTGCCAGCAGTTATTGGAGACAAGAGACCCAGTACTTC.

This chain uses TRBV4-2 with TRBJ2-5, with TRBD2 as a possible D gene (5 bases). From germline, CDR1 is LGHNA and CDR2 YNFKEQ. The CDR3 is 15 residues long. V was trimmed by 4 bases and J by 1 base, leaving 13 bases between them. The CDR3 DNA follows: TGTGCCAGCAGCCCCCGGGAAGCCGTCCAAGAGACCCAGTACTTC. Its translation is CASSPREAVQETQYF.

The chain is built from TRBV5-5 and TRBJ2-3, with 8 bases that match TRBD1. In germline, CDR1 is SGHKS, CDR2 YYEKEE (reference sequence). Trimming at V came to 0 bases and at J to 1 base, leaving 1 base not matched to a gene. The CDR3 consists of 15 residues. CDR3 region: CASSLEGQGTDTQYF. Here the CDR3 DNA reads TGTGCCAGCAGCTTGGAGGGACAGGGCACAGATACGCAGTATTTT.

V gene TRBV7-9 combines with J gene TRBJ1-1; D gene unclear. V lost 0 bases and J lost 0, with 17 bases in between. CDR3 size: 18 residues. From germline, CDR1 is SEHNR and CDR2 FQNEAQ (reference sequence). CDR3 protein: CASSLARVAGVMNTEAFF. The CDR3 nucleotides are TGTGCCAGCAGCTTAGCGCGGGTGGCCGGCGTCATGAACACTGAAGCTTTCTTT.

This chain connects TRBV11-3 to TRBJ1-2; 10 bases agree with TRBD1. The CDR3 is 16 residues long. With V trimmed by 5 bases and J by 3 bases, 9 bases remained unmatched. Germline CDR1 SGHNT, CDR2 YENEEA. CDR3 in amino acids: CASSPTGTGVDYGYTF. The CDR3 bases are TGTGCCAGCAGCCCGACCGGGACAGGGGTAGACTATGGCTACACCTTC.

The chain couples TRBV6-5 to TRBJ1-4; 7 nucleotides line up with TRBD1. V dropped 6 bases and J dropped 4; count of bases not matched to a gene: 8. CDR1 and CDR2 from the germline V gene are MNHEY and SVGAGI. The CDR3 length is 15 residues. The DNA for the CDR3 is TGTGCCAGCAGCCGTCGGGACAGATTTAATGAAAAACTGTTTTTT. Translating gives CASSRRDRFNEKLFF.